A selection of T cell receptor beta chains follows, all from one sample in a study of CD8 T cells in Susac syndrome. TCRdb re-analysed the immunoSEQ multiplex PCR reads in MiXCR, keeping a single row per CDR3 protein. The sample includes more than 95,000 distinct CDR3 sequences, more than 85% of them seen just once. Sequences were obtained from CD8+ T cells from PBMCs. The receptors shown here come from a human donor with multiple sclerosis. The CDR3 runs from the conserved cysteine through the conserved F or W. Each record gives: CDR3 protein, CDR3 DNA, V gene, D gene, J gene, clone size. The D gene is left open where the match is weak. For some rows the clone size is stated as once, few or many, or as a class when expanded; others skip it.

CDR3aa: CASSSPPGVAKNIQYF; CDR3nt: TGTGCCAGCAGCTCCCCCCCAGGAGTAGCCAAAAACATTCAGTACTTC; v_gene: TRBV28; d_gene: -; j_gene: TRBJ2-4; abundance: -
CDR3aa: CASSLYMGAQETQYF; CDR3nt: TGTGCCAGCAGTTTATACATGGGGGCCCAAGAGACCCAGTACTTC; v_gene: TRBV27; d_gene: -; j_gene: TRBJ2-5; abundance: -
CDR3aa: CASTPGLNEQFF; CDR3nt: TGTGCCAGCACCCCGGGACTCAATGAGCAGTTCTTC; v_gene: TRBV12-3/TRBV12-4; d_gene: -; j_gene: TRBJ2-1; abundance: -
CDR3aa: CASSPGPGSYNEQFF; CDR3nt: TGTGCCAGCTCACCTGGTCCGGGCTCCTACAATGAGCAGTTCTTC; v_gene: TRBV18; d_gene: -; j_gene: TRBJ2-1; abundance: -
CDR3aa: CASRLNSNQPQHF; CDR3nt: TGCGCCAGCAGACTGAATAGCAATCAGCCCCAGCATTTT; v_gene: TRBV5-1; d_gene: -; j_gene: TRBJ1-5; abundance: -
CDR3aa: CSARDQFYSNQPQHF; CDR3nt: TGCAGTGCTAGAGATCAATTTTATAGCAATCAGCCCCAGCATTTT; v_gene: TRBV20-1; d_gene: -; j_gene: TRBJ1-5; abundance: -
CDR3aa: CASSDRGLYNEQFF; CDR3nt: TGTGCCAGCAGTGACAGGGGTTTATACAATGAGCAGTTCTTC; v_gene: TRBV12-3/TRBV12-4; d_gene: TRBD1; j_gene: TRBJ2-1; abundance: -
CDR3aa: CASSGGRQHAGEKLFF; CDR3nt: TGTGCCAGCAGTGGGGGTCGACAGCACGCTGGGGAAAAACTGTTTTTT; v_gene: TRBV6-1; d_gene: -; j_gene: TRBJ1-4; abundance: -
CDR3aa: CASSIRGHGNTIYF; CDR3nt: TGTGCCAGCAGTATCCGGGGTCATGGAAACACCATATATTTT; v_gene: TRBV27; d_gene: -; j_gene: TRBJ1-3; abundance: -
CDR3aa: CASSIAIDSYGYTF; CDR3nt: TGTGCCAGTAGTATAGCAATCGACAGCTATGGCTACACCTTC; v_gene: TRBV19; d_gene: -; j_gene: TRBJ1-2; abundance: once
CDR3aa: CASSAYGTGGEKLFF; CDR3nt: TGTGCCAGCAGCGCCTACGGGACAGGGGGTGAAAAACTGTTTTTT; v_gene: TRBV9; d_gene: TRBD1; j_gene: TRBJ1-4; abundance: -
CDR3aa: CASSQVSTTYNSPLHF; CDR3nt: TGCGCCAGCAGCCAAGTTTCGACCACCTATAATTCACCCCTCCACTTT; v_gene: TRBV4-1; d_gene: -; j_gene: TRBJ1-6; abundance: -
CDR3aa: CASTVAGGGDTQYF; CDR3nt: TGTGCCAGCACTGTAGCGGGGGGTGGAGATACGCAGTATTTT; v_gene: TRBV2; d_gene: TRBD2; j_gene: TRBJ2-3; abundance: -
CDR3aa: CASNDYNEQFF; CDR3nt: TGTGCCTCGAATGATTACAATGAGCAGTTCTTC; v_gene: TRBV6-1; d_gene: -; j_gene: TRBJ2-1; abundance: -
CDR3aa: CASSPSRGVNQPQHF; CDR3nt: TGTGCCAGCTCACCCTCCAGGGGCGTCAATCAGCCCCAGCATTTT; v_gene: TRBV18; d_gene: -; j_gene: TRBJ1-5; abundance: -
CDR3aa: CASSIRGTGDTQYF; CDR3nt: TGTGCCAGTAGTATTCGCGGGACCGGAGATACGCAGTATTTT; v_gene: TRBV19; d_gene: -; j_gene: TRBJ2-3; abundance: -
CDR3aa: CASSDEGSSPYNEQFF; CDR3nt: TGTGCCAGCAGTGACGAGGGGTCCTCCCCCTACAATGAGCAGTTCTTC; v_gene: TRBV6-4; d_gene: -; j_gene: TRBJ2-1; abundance: -
CDR3aa: CASRGPNTEAFF; CDR3nt: TGTGCCAGCAGGGGCCCGAACACTGAAGCTTTCTTT; v_gene: TRBV7-2; d_gene: -; j_gene: TRBJ1-1; abundance: -
CDR3aa: CAIRTSGRTGDNGYTF; CDR3nt: TGTGCCATCAGAACCTCAGGCAGGACAGGGGATAATGGCTACACCTTC; v_gene: TRBV10-3; d_gene: TRBD1; j_gene: TRBJ1-2; abundance: -
CDR3aa: CASSYSLTSGSRDEQFF; CDR3nt: TGTGCCAGCAGTTACTCCCTAACTAGCGGGAGTCGTGATGAGCAGTTCTTC; v_gene: TRBV6-5; d_gene: TRBD2; j_gene: TRBJ2-1; abundance: -
CDR3aa: CSVERTSGEQFF; CDR3nt: TGCAGCGTTGAAAGGACTAGCGGAGAGCAGTTCTTC; v_gene: TRBV29-1; d_gene: TRBD2; j_gene: TRBJ2-1; abundance: -
CDR3aa: CSAREPGLGGSDTQYF; CDR3nt: TGCAGTGCTAGGGAACCGGGACTAGGGGGGTCAGATACGCAGTATTTT; v_gene: TRBV20-1; d_gene: TRBD2; j_gene: TRBJ2-3; abundance: -
CDR3aa: CSARPISSVYEQFF; CDR3nt: TGCAGTGCTCGTCCCATATCGTCTGTTTATGAGCAGTTCTTC; v_gene: TRBV20-1; d_gene: -; j_gene: TRBJ2-1; abundance: -
CDR3aa: CASGLSRDNEQFF; CDR3nt: TGTGCTAGTGGTTTGAGCAGAGACAATGAGCAGTTCTTC; v_gene: TRBV12-5; d_gene: -; j_gene: TRBJ2-1; abundance: -
CDR3aa: CSAPARTGNTEAFF; CDR3nt: TGCAGTGCCCCGGCCCGGACGGGGAACACTGAAGCTTTCTTT; v_gene: TRBV20-1; d_gene: -; j_gene: TRBJ1-1; abundance: -
CDR3aa: CSARDETASTDTQYF; CDR3nt: TGCAGTGCTAGAGATGAGACAGCTAGCACAGATACGCAGTATTTT; v_gene: TRBV20-1; d_gene: -; j_gene: TRBJ2-3; abundance: -
CDR3aa: CASGLDVSNEQFF; CDR3nt: TGTGCCAGCGGACTAGACGTTTCCAATGAGCAGTTCTTC; v_gene: TRBV19; d_gene: TRBD2; j_gene: TRBJ2-1; abundance: -
CDR3aa: CASSFSGQPQHF; CDR3nt: TGTGCCAGCAGTTTTTCGGGTCAGCCCCAGCATTTT; v_gene: TRBV12-3/TRBV12-4; d_gene: -; j_gene: TRBJ1-5; abundance: -
CDR3aa: CASSSSPQNTEAFF; CDR3nt: TGTGCCAGCAGCTCCTCCCCCCAGAACACTGAAGCTTTCTTT; v_gene: TRBV7-6; d_gene: -; j_gene: TRBJ1-1; abundance: -
CDR3aa: CASSLVGAANEQFF; CDR3nt: TGTGCCAGCAGCTTAGTCGGCGCGGCCAATGAGCAGTTCTTC; v_gene: TRBV11-2; d_gene: -; j_gene: TRBJ2-1; abundance: once
CDR3aa: CASSSTSEPGDTQYF; CDR3nt: TGTGCCAGCAGCTCGACTAGCGAACCTGGGGATACGCAGTATTTT; v_gene: TRBV5-4; d_gene: TRBD2; j_gene: TRBJ2-3; abundance: -
CDR3aa: CASTKGRTEAFF; CDR3nt: TGTGCCAGCACCAAGGGACGAACTGAAGCTTTCTTT; v_gene: TRBV12-3/TRBV12-4; d_gene: -; j_gene: TRBJ1-1; abundance: -
CDR3aa: CSVDGITGRTEAFF; CDR3nt: TGCAGCGTTGATGGTATCACAGGGAGAACTGAAGCTTTCTTT; v_gene: TRBV29-1; d_gene: -; j_gene: TRBJ1-1; abundance: -
CDR3aa: CASGLGLGGFHDTQYF; CDR3nt: TGTGCTAGTGGTTTGGGCCTCGGGGGCTTTCACGATACGCAGTATTTT; v_gene: TRBV12-5; d_gene: -; j_gene: TRBJ2-3; abundance: -
CDR3aa: CASSLPLTSGGYEQFF; CDR3nt: TGTGCCAGCAGCTTACCGCTGACTAGCGGGGGGTATGAGCAGTTCTTC; v_gene: TRBV7-9; d_gene: TRBD2; j_gene: TRBJ2-1; abundance: -
CDR3aa: CASSIEVFPTNEKLFF; CDR3nt: TGTGCCAGTAGTATCGAGGTGTTTCCAACTAATGAAAAACTGTTTTTT; v_gene: TRBV19; d_gene: -; j_gene: TRBJ1-4; abundance: -
CDR3aa: CASSRLDRGSSYEQHF; CDR3nt: TGTGCCAGTTCGCGGCTAGACAGGGGGAGCTCCTACGAGCAGCACTTC; v_gene: TRBV19; d_gene: TRBD1; j_gene: TRBJ2-7; abundance: once
CDR3aa: CASSPRDRGLGETQYF; CDR3nt: TGTGCCAGCAGTCCACGGGACAGGGGGTTAGGAGAGACCCAGTACTTC; v_gene: TRBV12-3/TRBV12-4; d_gene: TRBD1; j_gene: TRBJ2-5; abundance: -
CDR3aa: CASSPTGANVLTF; CDR3nt: TGTGCCAGCAGCCCCACTGGGGCCAACGTCCTGACTTTC; v_gene: TRBV7-3; d_gene: -; j_gene: TRBJ2-6; abundance: once
CDR3aa: CATSDPTGGRGDTQYF; CDR3nt: TGTGCCACCAGTGACCCGACAGGGGGGCGAGGAGATACGCAGTATTTT; v_gene: TRBV24-1; d_gene: TRBD1; j_gene: TRBJ2-3; abundance: few
CDR3aa: CSALGPGQGYTGELFF; CDR3nt: TGCAGCGCCCTGGGCCCGGGACAGGGGTACACCGGGGAGCTGTTTTTT; v_gene: TRBV29-1; d_gene: TRBD1; j_gene: TRBJ2-2; abundance: -
CDR3aa: CARQNEKLFF; CDR3nt: TGTGCCAGACAGAATGAAAAACTGTTTTTT; v_gene: TRBV7-3; d_gene: -; j_gene: TRBJ1-4; abundance: -
CDR3aa: CASSHSPGILETQYF; CDR3nt: TGCGCCAGCAGCCACTCCCCGGGGATTCTCGAGACCCAGTACTTC; v_gene: TRBV4-1; d_gene: -; j_gene: TRBJ2-5; abundance: -
CDR3aa: CASSLYRDRATGELFF; CDR3nt: TGCGCCAGCAGCTTGTACCGGGACCGAGCCACCGGGGAGCTGTTTTTT; v_gene: TRBV5-1; d_gene: -; j_gene: TRBJ2-2; abundance: -
CDR3aa: CASRDGGENIQYF; CDR3nt: TGTGCCAGCAGGGATGGGGGGGAAAACATTCAGTACTTC; v_gene: TRBV27; d_gene: TRBD2; j_gene: TRBJ2-4; abundance: -
CDR3aa: CASSPRTGINEKLFF; CDR3nt: TGTGCCAGCAGCCCAAGGACAGGAATTAATGAAAAACTGTTTTTT; v_gene: TRBV7-2; d_gene: TRBD1; j_gene: TRBJ1-4; abundance: -